Included here is one T cell receptor (beta chain) sequence, with context. In the authors' methods: How many nucleated cells were present was estimated from reference gene primer amplification. Assay used: immunoSEQ multiplex PCR; TCRdb lists only in-frame clones, some missing. V and J calls plus clone size are reproduced from that table; the DNA served to infer D and trimming. This table holds roughly 84,000 clones, about 79% found once. The CDR3 totals 14 residues. Per germline, CDR1 MDHEN and CDR2 SYDVKM. Trimming removed 8 bases from V and 6 bases from J; junction bases left unmatched: 7. This record belongs to a study of blood T cell repertoires in COVID-19. Overall study: There were acute and convalescent COVID-19 samples, and they came from the United States, Italy and Spain. The cDNA or gDNA used as material had been derived from T cells, B-cell-depleted T cells, or PBMCs.

The sequence came from a woman between 50 and 59 years old with acute or convalescent COVID-19. The V call is TRBV28, the J call TRBJ1-4; 9 bases align to TRBD1. Sequences were obtained from peripheral blood. The CDR3 spells CASQQQGAYEKLFF. The DNA for the CDR3 is TGTGCCAGCCAACAACAGGGGGCCTATGAAAAACTGTTTTTT.